What follows describes a single T cell receptor (beta chain). This specimen comes from a study of cytomegalovirus exposure and HLA in healthy donors. PCR primers comprised 60 Vbeta and 13 Jbeta primers. Assay used: immunoSEQ multiplex PCR; TCRdb lists only in-frame clones, some missing. The data show 120,000 or so clones, about three quarters seen once. Germline-derived CDR1 and CDR2 are KGHSH and LQKENI. V was pared by 1 base and J by 4 bases, with 3 bases of the junction left unmatched. This CDR3 contains 16 residues. Sequences were obtained from PBMCs. V gene TRBV18 combines with J gene TRBJ2-2; 10 nucleotides agree with TRBD2. This TCR was recovered from a woman in her forties in good health and CMV-seronegative. The CDR3 DNA is TGTGCCAGCTCACCACGAAGCGGGAGGGTCACCGGGGAGCTGTTTTTT. Residues: CASSPRSGRVTGELFF.